These T cell receptor beta chains were read from a single sample in a study of shared clonotypes between healthy human individuals. Data came from immunoSEQ multiplex PCR; TCRdb stores just in-frame clones and leaves some out. Among roughly 2 million clones listed, less than 95% were seen once. The sample taken for sequencing was naive CD8+ T cells sorted from blood. The origin of the receptors is a man aged 18 to 29 in good health. The CDR3 runs from the conserved cysteine through the conserved F or W.

V	CDR3
TRBV27	CASSPQVDRFYEQYF
TRBV14	CASSHDNQETQYF
TRBV7-9	CASSLDYGQNTEAFF
TRBV30	CAWSVSHPDTIYF
TRBV13	CASSPGTSFNNEQFF
TRBV9	CASSVPEDGVSTDTQYF
TRBV5-3	CASGSGTAFGNNQPQHF
TRBV9	CASSLTDLDRYNSPLHF
TRBV30	CAWYDGYEQYF
TRBV10-3	CAISESGRNYGYTF
TRBV10-1	CASSERLDPGDTQYF
TRBV7-9	CASSLSWDRGYEQYF
TRBV19	CASNDRGRRGTEAFF
TRBV5-6	CASSAAGTGYNEQFF
TRBV10-1	CASSESGGQGVSEQYF
TRBV4-1	CASRAVTLGLAGAKGELFF
TRBV29-1	CSVSQGRMNTEAFF
TRBV2	CASRPVRTGAGETQYF
TRBV19	CASSFDAATYEQYF
TRBV9	CASSPWTGGRRYEQYF
TRBV30	CAPMASHELSGNTIYF
TRBV13	CASSWPGQGDYEQYF
TRBV27	CASSLSGFSSYEQYF
TRBV28	CASSRGASYEQYF
TRBV30	CAWSVGSYNEQFF
TRBV7-8	CASSSDGTENTEAFF
TRBV27	CASSGQGVVIYEQYF
TRBV19	CASSIAGGKGPGNTIYF
TRBV6-1	CASSGTVTSGNTIYF
TRBV20-1	CSASTGGDYTF
TRBV30	CAWSVSGELFF
TRBV9	CASSANRGATLAEAFF
TRBV7-6	CASSPVSGSLYEQYF
TRBV6-1	CASSESGADYQPQHF
TRBV30	CAWNLVGPGEQYF
TRBV4-1	CASSQEGTGANVLTF
TRBV2	CASSVSQEPTLFYGYTF
TRBV7-9	CASSLDIYGTGDSPLHF
TRBV11-2	CASSPRIRDTEAFF
TRBV29-1	CSAYGVAGGPYNEQFF
TRBV11-2	CASSFEGVTQYF
TRBV30	CAWSPRPEAFF
TRBV7-6	CASSLVGGAHEQFF
TRBV6-5	CASSYSQPSYEQYF
TRBV6-6	CASHLDRVGTYEQYF
TRBV18	CASSPSDDNYGYTF
TRBV9	CASSVSGAHNEQFF
TRBV27	CASSLWTGTEAFF
TRBV27	CASSRGAGGTEAFF
TRBV7-6	CASSGDRPEQYF
TRBV6-5	CASSYGLGYEQYF